The entry that follows covers one TCR beta chain sequence. No antigen is known for it. Germline CDR1 SGHRS, CDR2 YFSETQ. This CDR3 spans 16 amino acids. This sample is drawn from a study of identical twins. A single record per CDR3 protein comes from TCRdb applying MiXCR to the 5' RACE reads. This table holds around 1.7 million distinct CDR3 sequences, under 35% found once. The study, taken as a whole, reports: Twin-shared out-of-frame alpha sequences were enriched for low generation probability.

The sequence was collected from a newborn girl in good health. Source material: cord blood. V is TRBV5-1 and J is TRBJ2-5; 13 nucleotides match TRBD2. The J call is doubtful: the DNA matches TRBJ2-7 better. The CDR3 DNA is TGCGCCAGCAGCTTGGGGACTAGCGGGAGAAGCGACGAGCAGTACTTC. It translates to CASSLGTSGRSDEQYF.